The 23 T cell receptor beta chains in this list originate from one sample, sequenced in a study of graft-versus-host responses after intestinal transplantation. Their target antigens are unknown. Assay: immunoSEQ multiplex PCR; the TCRdb copy retains only in-frame clones and omits some. The table lists roughly 120,000 clones, about nine tenths of them singletons, with about 0.18% in the top ten. Source: unstimulated CD4+ T cells sorted from spleen or lymph node cells, taken before intestinal transplant. The receptor source for this set is a human donor who received an intestinal transplant.

This chain links TRBV15 with TRBJ2-5; D gene ambiguous. CDR1 LNHNV and CDR2 YYDKDF come from the germline V gene (reference sequence). The CDR3 spans 13 residues. V lost 2 bases and J lost 5, with 9 bases in between. This chain's CDR3 is CATSRRRVETQYF. The CDR3 DNA follows: TGTGCCACCAGCAGAAGGAGAGTGGAGACCCAGTACTTC. Drawing the rest from reference TRBV15 and TRBJ2-5, the complete variable domain is DAMVIQNPRYQVTQFGKPVTLSCSQTLNHNVMYWYQQKSSQAPKLLFHYYDKDFNNEADTPDNFQSRRPNTSFCFLDIRSPGLGDTAMYLCATSRRRVETQYFGPGTRLLVL.

A single count supports this clone. The V and J genes are TRBV6-1 and TRBJ1-1; weak D call: TRBD1 (5 bases). The germline CDR1 and CDR2 sequences are MNHNS and SASEGT. This CDR3 region has 14 residues. V lost 2 bases and J lost 4, with 11 bases in between. As DNA, the CDR3 is TGTGCCAGCAGTGAACAGGGTTTGGGCACTGAAGCTTTCTTT. Protein product: CASSEQGLGTEAFF.

This chain joins TRBV7-2 and TRBJ2-6; D not certain. The CDR3 length is 11 residues. The V end was cut by 5 bases, the J end by 9 bases, with 5 bases between. CDR1 SGHTA and CDR2 FQGNSA come from the germline V gene. Here the CDR3 DNA reads TGTGCCAGCAGCCCCTTCAACGTCCTGACTTTC. Protein product: CASSPFNVLTF.

V usage is TRBV25-1 and J usage is TRBJ2-2; possible D gene TRBD2, 6 bases. CDR3 length equals 15 residues. V gave up 3 bases and J gave up 4 bases, with 12 bases separating them. Germline V gene data show CDR1 as MGHDK and CDR2 as SYGVNS. The CDR3 nucleotides are TGTGCCAGCAGTGAGGGAGGAGCGTCCACCGGGGAGCTGTTTTTT. Encoded protein: CASSEGGASTGELFF.

This clone has just one count. One end of the junction varies from germline; a read error may be responsible. The chain links TRBV7-9 to TRBJ2-3; 10 positions match TRBD1. CDR3 length: 16 residues. Per germline, CDR1 SEHNR and CDR2 FQNEAQ (reference sequence). CDR3: CASSHTGQGTTDTQYF. In nucleotides, the CDR3 is TGCGCCAGCAGCCACACGGGACAGGGGACCACAGATACGCAGTATTTT.

This sequence joins TRBV7-2 and TRBJ1-2, with 8 bases matching TRBD1. V dropped 0 bases and J dropped 8; count of bases not matched to a gene: 11. Germline assignment: CDR1 SGHTA and CDR2 FQGNSA. The CDR3 is 16 residues long. The chain's CDR3 is CASSLARTGQGRGYTF. The CDR3 bases are TGTGCCAGCAGCTTAGCGAGAACTGGACAGGGACGAGGCTACACCTTC. The variable domain in full, completed from reference TRBV7-2 and TRBJ1-2, reads GAGVSQSPSNKVTEKGKDVELRCDPISGHTALYWYRQSLGQGLEFLIYFQGNSAPDKSGLPSDRFSAERTGGSVSTLTIQRTQQEDSAVYLCASSLARTGQGRGYTFGSGTRLTVV.

The chain uses TRBV9 and TRBJ1-3, with a weak D call TRBD1 (5 bases). The germline gives CDR1 SGDLS, CDR2 YYNGEE. Trimming took 0 bases from V and 3 from J, leaving 7 bases between them. The CDR3 runs to 14 residues. CDR3 amino acids: CASSVGQGGNTIYF. The CDR3 coding sequence is TGTGCCAGCAGCGTAGGGCAGGGTGGAAACACCATATATTTT.

The chain is built from TRBV28 and TRBJ1-1, with D possibly matching TRBD1 (6 bases). Germline V CDR1 and CDR2: MDHEN, SYDVKM. V lost 4 bases to trimming and J lost 1 base, with 13 bases between them. The CDR3 covers 15 residues. CDR3 bases: TGTGCCAGCAGTTGGCCGGACAGAAGGAACACTGAAGCTTTCTTT. As protein: CASSWPDRRNTEAFF.

The chain uses TRBV9 and TRBJ2-3, with TRBD2 as a possible D gene (6 bases). The CDR3 is 13 amino acids. CDR1 SGDLS and CDR2 YYNGEE come from the germline V gene. V shed 0 bases and J shed 6 bases, with 8 bases lying between them. Here the CDR3 reads CASSVGEVDTQYF. The CDR3 region has the DNA TGTGCCAGCAGCGTAGGGGAGGTCGATACGCAGTATTTT.

The gene calls are TRBV15 and TRBJ2-1, with 14 bases identical to TRBD2. The CDR3 is 15 residues long. J gave up 12 bases and V 3 bases, and 7 bases lay outside the gene matches. The germline V gene encodes CDR1 LNHNV and CDR2 YYDKDF (reference sequence). This CDR3 reads CATSRGTSGREGQFF. As DNA, the CDR3 is TGTGCCACCAGCAGGGGGACTAGCGGGAGAGAGGGGCAGTTCTTC.

The chain links TRBV29-1 to TRBJ1-1; 9 nucleotides line up with TRBD1. V lost 5 bases to trimming and J lost 4 bases; unmatched junction nucleotides: 8. Germline V CDR1 and CDR2: SQVTM, ANQGSEA. The CDR3 is made up of 14 amino acids. The CDR3 region has the DNA TGCAGCGTTCAACGGACAGGGGTCTTCACTGAAGCTTTCTTT. Its translation: CSVQRTGVFTEAFF.

J is TRBJ2-1 and V is TRBV6-6; TRBD1 might be the D (5 bases). The germline V gene has CDR1 MNHNY and CDR2 SVGAGI (reference sequence). The V and J ends lost 7 bases and 1 base respectively, with 11 bases between them. This CDR3 region has 14 residues. The CDR3 is CASTPGWSYNEQFF. The CDR3 DNA sequence: TGTGCCAGCACCCCAGGGTGGTCCTACAATGAGCAGTTCTTC.

The V call is TRBV30, the J call TRBJ1-1; 7 nucleotides line up with TRBD1. Germline CDR1 is GTSNPN and CDR2 is SVGIG (reference sequence). The CDR3 spans 13 residues. Trimming took 2 bases from V and 8 from J; bases not matched to a gene: 8. The CDR3 nucleotides read TGTGCCTGGAGTAGACAGGGTGTTTCCGAAGCTTTCTTT. The encoded protein is CAWSRQGVSEAFF. Full variable domain (remainder filled in from reference TRBV30 and TRBJ1-1): SQTIHQWPATLVQPVGSPLSLECTVEGTSNPNLYWYRQAAGRGLQLLFYSVGIGQISSEVPQNLSASRPQDRQFILSSKKLLLSDSGFYLCAWSRQGVSEAFFGQGTRLTVV.

This chain joins TRBV19 and TRBJ2-2; D perhaps matches TRBD1 (6 bases). Trimming stripped 4 bases from V and 4 bases from J, with 19 bases between. The CDR3 spans 17 residues. Per germline, CDR1 LNHDA and CDR2 SQIVND (reference sequence). The DNA for the CDR3 is TGTGCCAGTAGTACGGCACAAGGACAGAGATCCACCGGGGAGCTGTTTTTT. Its protein is CASSTAQGQRSTGELFF. The variable domain in full, completed from reference TRBV19 and TRBJ2-2, reads DGGITQSPKYLFRKEGQNVTLSCEQNLNHDAMYWYRQDPGQGLRLIYYSQIVNDFQKGDIAEGYSVSREKKESFPLTVTSAQKNPTAFYLCASSTAQGQRSTGELFFGEGSRLTVL.

This rearrangement joins TRBV7-9 to TRBJ2-4, with D uncertain. CDR3 size: 12 residues. Trimming cost V 4 bases and J 7 bases, with 8 bases left between them. Germline V gene data show CDR1 as SEHNR and CDR2 as FQNEAQ (reference sequence). The DNA for the CDR3 is TGTGCCAGCAGCTCCGAACGGAACATTCAGTACTTC. The encoded protein is CASSSERNIQYF.

CDR3 loop: CASSPTGGLNEKLFF. CDR3 DNA sequence: TGTGCCAGCAGCCCGACAGGGGGCCTAAATGAAAAACTGTTTTTT. The V call is TRBV9, the J call TRBJ1-4, with 10 nucleotides matching TRBD1. The CDR3 spans 15 residues. Germline values: CDR1 SGDLS, CDR2 YYNGEE. With V trimmed by 4 bases and J by 5 bases, 5 bases remained unmatched.

The chain links TRBV4-1 to TRBJ1-2; 10 bases agree with TRBD1. Trimming took 1 base from V and 0 from J; bases not matched to a gene: 5. CDR1 and CDR2 (germline): MGHRA, YSYEKL. This CDR3 comprises 17 residues. The CDR3 loop reads CASSQGDRGKANYGYTF. The CDR3 nucleotides are TGCGCCAGCAGCCAAGGGGACAGGGGCAAAGCTAACTATGGCTACACCTTC.

V gene TRBV18 combines with J gene TRBJ2-7; 11 nucleotides line up with TRBD2. Germline lookup yields CDR1 KGHSH and CDR2 LQKENI. J lost 4 bases, V lost 3 bases, and 2 bases had no gene match. The CDR3 contains 14 residues. This chain's CDR3 is CASSPASGRYEQYF. The CDR3 bases are TGTGCCAGCTCACCGGCTAGCGGGAGGTACGAGCAGTACTTC. Looking up the rest from reference TRBV18 and TRBJ2-7 gives the full variable domain: NAGVMQNPRHLVRRRGQEARLRCSPMKGHSHVYWYRQLPEEGLKFMVYLQKENIIDESGMPKERFSAEFPKEGPSILRIQQVVRGDSAAYFCASSPASGRYEQYFGPGTRLTVT.

The chain has TRBV5-6 and TRBJ2-1; D possibly corresponds to TRBD1 (6 bases). The ends were cut back, 1 base at V and 6 bases at J, with 14 bases in the middle. The CDR3 runs to 15 residues. Germline V CDR1 and CDR2: SGHDT, YYEEEE. The CDR3 DNA reads as TGTGCCAGCAGCTTGAGGACAGTGCGGCCCAATGAGCAGTTCTTC. Translated: CASSLRTVRPNEQFF. Full variable domain (outside the CDR3, taken from reference TRBV5-6 and TRBJ2-1): DAGVTQSPTHLIKTRGQQVTLRCSPKSGHDTVSWYQQALGQGPQFIFQYYEEEERQRGNFPDRFSGHQFPNYSSELNVNALLLGDSALYLCASSLRTVRPNEQFFGPGTRLTVL.

The table lists this clone with a few counts. The rearrangement links TRBV10-1 to TRBJ1-6, with D unresolved. Trimming shortened V by 3 bases and J by 8 bases, and 5 bases separated the two germline ends. The CDR3 extends over 12 amino acids. Per germline, CDR1 WNHNN and CDR2 SYGVQD (reference sequence). CDR3 region: CASSDPDSPLHF. The DNA of the CDR3 is TGCGCCAGCAGTGACCCCGATTCACCCCTCCACTTT.

This sequence joins TRBV11-2 and TRBJ1-6, with no clear D. Germline V gives CDR1 SGHAT, CDR2 FQNNGV. V was trimmed by 4 bases and J by 3 bases, leaving 7 bases between them. There are 14 residues in the CDR3. The CDR3 loop reads CASSSVYYNSPLHF. Written as DNA, the CDR3 is TGTGCCAGCAGCTCGGTTTACTATAATTCACCCCTCCACTTT.

V and J are TRBV9 and TRBJ2-7; 8 nucleotides line up with TRBD2. This CDR3 comprises 14 residues. Per the germline V gene, CDR1 is SGDLS and CDR2 is YYNGEE. V shed 0 bases, J shed 6 bases, and the junction held 5 bases outside the gene matches. The CDR3 region is CASSVGTSPAEQYF. In DNA, the CDR3 is TGTGCCAGCAGCGTAGGGACTAGCCCGGCCGAGCAGTACTTC.

V is TRBV19 and J is TRBJ1-5; D uncertain. Germline V gene lookup returns CDR1 LNHDA and CDR2 SQIVND (reference sequence). This CDR3 is built from 18 residues. V lost 4 bases, J lost 2 bases, and 21 bases lay in between. CDR3 DNA: TGTGCCAGTAGTAACCTGCGGCTCCCGGGGTATCGCAATCAGCCCCAGCATTTT. This gives the protein CASSNLRLPGYRNQPQHF.